One sample yielded the 15 T cell receptor beta chains listed below, sequenced in a study of OX40 agonist ivuxolimab in advanced cancers. Method: immunoSEQ multiplex PCR; TCRdb's copy keeps in-frame clones and lacks some. This repertoire shows under 90,000 clones, approximately 94% found once; its top ten account for roughly 13%. The sample in question was CD4+ or CD8+ T cells sorted from blood, obtained in a trial of the OX40 agonist ivuxolimab. These receptors all come from an adult with an advanced solid tumor such as melanoma, head and neck, liver or kidney cancer.

This clone showed up just a few times. This chain links TRBV6-5 with TRBJ2-7; D not certain. CDR1 MNHEY and CDR2 SVGAGI come from the germline V gene. The CDR3 consists of 11 residues. The V end lost 2 bases, the J end lost 7 bases, and 6 bases lay between the germline ends. CDR3 sequence (DNA): TGTGCCAGCAGTTACCGAGAAGAGCAGTACTTC. Translating it yields CASSYREEQYF.

The V call is TRBV9, the J call TRBJ1-1; D is ambiguous. The germline CDR1 and CDR2 sequences are SGDLS and YYNGEE. V dropped 2 bases and J dropped 0 bases, with 8 bases sitting between them. The CDR3 covers 14 residues. CDR3 in DNA: TGTGCCAGCAGCGTTTTTGGCTTGAACACTGAAGCTTTCTTT. Residues: CASSVFGLNTEAFF.

The CDR3 loop is CASSPGRPPILQETQYF. CDR3 in DNA: TGTGCCAGCAGCCCCGGACGGCCGCCAATCCTCCAAGAGACCCAGTACTTC. This chain connects TRBV27 to TRBJ2-5; D remains unclear. In germline, CDR1 is MNHEY, CDR2 SMNVEV (reference sequence). The CDR3 is made up of 17 amino acids. V was trimmed by 6 bases and J by 1 base, leaving 21 bases between them.

The CDR3 reads CASSEGGVQYF. In nucleotides, the CDR3 is TGCGCCAGCAGTGAGGGGGGTGTGCAGTACTTC. The chain joins TRBV10-2 to TRBJ2-7, with D perhaps assigned TRBD1 or TRBD2 (5 bases each). The germline V gene encodes CDR1 WSHSY and CDR2 SAAADI. This CDR3 has 11 residues. The germline V and J ends were trimmed by 2 bases and 9 bases, with 8 bases remaining between them.

V and J are TRBV28 and TRBJ2-7; 10 bases match TRBD2. Germline CDR1 and CDR2: MDHEN and SYDVKM. The V segment lost 2 bases and the J segment 6 bases; nucleotides outside the gene matches: 13. This CDR3 is 17 amino acids long. In DNA form, the CDR3 reads TGTGCCAGCAGTTTACCCCTTTTCGCTAGCGGGAGAGGCGAGCAGTACTTC. Translating it yields CASSLPLFASGRGEQYF.

The chain employs TRBV28 and TRBJ2-7, with D possibly TRBD1 on 5 matching bases. CDR1 is MDHEN and CDR2 is SYDVKM in the germline V gene. V lost 5 bases and J lost 1, with 15 bases in between. This CDR3 has 15 residues. CDR3 amino acids: CASSGDRLGSYEQYF. As DNA, the CDR3 is TGTGCCAGCAGTGGCGACAGATTGGGTTCCTACGAGCAGTACTTC.

This rearrangement joins TRBV27 to TRBJ1-1; D gene uncertain. Germline CDR1 and CDR2: MNHEY and SMNVEV (reference sequence). Trimming stripped 2 bases from V and 8 bases from J, with 9 bases between. The CDR3 runs 12 residues. The CDR3: CASSLGMGEAFF. The CDR3, as DNA: TGTGCCAGCAGTTTAGGGATGGGAGAAGCTTTCTTT.

The rearrangement links TRBV27 to TRBJ2-3, with D tentatively TRBD1 (5 bases). CDR3 length: 13 amino acids. CDR1 MNHEY and CDR2 SMNVEV come from the germline V gene (reference sequence). V was shortened by 5 bases and J by 1 base, with 7 bases between the two germline ends. CDR3 protein: CASSTRGTDTQYF. In nucleotides, the CDR3 is TGTGCCAGCAGTACCAGGGGCACAGATACGCAGTATTTT.

The table lists this clone with a few counts. The chain carries TRBV25-1 and TRBJ1-2; 7 bases agree with TRBD1. Trimming at V came to 5 bases and at J to 4 bases, leaving 7 bases not matched to a gene. The CDR3 has 14 amino acids. CDR1 and CDR2 (germline): MGHDK, SYGVNS. CDR3 loop: CASSPWGTAYGYTF. DNA of the CDR3: TGTGCCAGCAGTCCTTGGGGGACAGCCTATGGCTACACCTTC.

V and J are TRBV10-2 and TRBJ1-5; 7 bases are a match to TRBD1. The CDR3 spans 14 residues. From germline, CDR1 is WSHSY and CDR2 SAAADI. The V segment lost 5 bases and the J segment 2 bases; nucleotides outside the gene matches: 3. Here the CDR3 DNA reads TGCGCCAGCAGTTACGACAGGGGCAATCAGCCCCAGCATTTT. Translated, it gives CASSYDRGNQPQHF.

The genes are TRBV13 and TRBJ2-2; D is possibly TRBD2 (5 bases). CDR1 PRHDT and CDR2 FYEKMQ come from the germline V gene (reference sequence). The ends were cut back, 5 bases at V and 1 base at J, with 14 bases in the middle. This CDR3 has 16 residues. CDR3 nucleotide sequence: TGTGCCAGCAGCCCAATACTAGTTGGGAACACCGGGGAGCTGTTTTTT. This translates into CASSPILVGNTGELFF.

The chain has TRBV19 and TRBJ2-7; D not certain. The germline V gene has CDR1 LNHDA and CDR2 SQIVND (reference sequence). The V end lost 1 base, the J end lost 0 bases, and 7 bases lay between the germline ends. There are 14 residues in the CDR3. This CDR3 is CASSIGLISYEQYF. The CDR3 DNA reads TGTGCCAGTAGTATAGGACTGATCTCCTACGAGCAGTACTTC. Complete variable domain (other parts from reference TRBV19 and TRBJ2-7): DGGITQSPKYLFRKEGQNVTLSCEQNLNHDAMYWYRQDPGQGLRLIYYSQIVNDFQKGDIAEGYSVSREKKESFPLTVTSAQKNPTAFYLCASSIGLISYEQYFGPGTRLTVT.

The chain joins TRBV4-3 to TRBJ1-5; tentative D call: TRBD1 (5 bases). This CDR3 contains 18 residues. The V and J ends lost 0 bases and 0 bases respectively, with 15 bases between them. Germline CDR1 and CDR2: LGHNA and YSLEER. CDR3 coding DNA: TGCGCCAGCAGCCAAGATCTCGGGGCAGGGAATAGCAATCAGCCCCAGCATTTT. Residues: CASSQDLGAGNSNQPQHF.

The chain recombines TRBV6-6 with TRBJ2-5; D is unclear. Germline values: CDR1 MNHNY, CDR2 SVGAGI (reference sequence). The V end was cut by 3 bases, the J end by 4 bases, with 12 bases between. This CDR3 is 14 amino acids long. CDR3 nucleotide sequence: TGTGCCAGCAGTTATAGGGCAATGCCAGAGACCCAGTACTTC. It specifies CASSYRAMPETQYF.

The chain joins TRBV7-9 to TRBJ1-1; unclear D gene. The CDR3 sequence is 14 residues long. The V end was cut by 3 bases, the J end by 0 bases, with 8 bases between. Germline V gene lookup returns CDR1 SEHNR and CDR2 FQNEAQ (reference sequence). The DNA for the CDR3 is TGTGCCAGCAGCTTTGAGGAACTGAACACTGAAGCTTTCTTT. Its translation: CASSFEELNTEAFF.